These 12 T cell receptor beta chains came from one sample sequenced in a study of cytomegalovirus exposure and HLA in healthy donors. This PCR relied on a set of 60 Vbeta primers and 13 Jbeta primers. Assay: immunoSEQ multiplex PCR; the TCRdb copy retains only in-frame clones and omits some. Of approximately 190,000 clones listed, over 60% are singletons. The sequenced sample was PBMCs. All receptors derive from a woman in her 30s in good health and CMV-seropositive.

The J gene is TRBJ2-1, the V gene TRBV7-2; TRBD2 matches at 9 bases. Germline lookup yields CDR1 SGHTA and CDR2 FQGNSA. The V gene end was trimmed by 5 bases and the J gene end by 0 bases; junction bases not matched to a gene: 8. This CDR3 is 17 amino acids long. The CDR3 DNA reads TGTGCCAGCAGCAAGCCGACTAGCGGAAACTCCTACAATGAGCAGTTCTTC. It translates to CASSKPTSGNSYNEQFF.

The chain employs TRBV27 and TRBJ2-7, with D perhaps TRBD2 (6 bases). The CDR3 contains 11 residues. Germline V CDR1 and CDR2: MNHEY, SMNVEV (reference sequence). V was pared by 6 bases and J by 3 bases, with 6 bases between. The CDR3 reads CASRGGYEQYF. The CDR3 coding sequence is TGTGCCAGCAGGGGGGGCTACGAGCAGTACTTC.

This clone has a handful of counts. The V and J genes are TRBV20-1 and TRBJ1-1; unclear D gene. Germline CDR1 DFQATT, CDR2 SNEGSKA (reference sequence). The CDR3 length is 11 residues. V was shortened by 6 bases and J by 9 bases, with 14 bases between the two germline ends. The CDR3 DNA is TGCAGTGCCAACCTGCGGGCCCAAGCTTTCTTT. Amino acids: CSANLRAQAFF.

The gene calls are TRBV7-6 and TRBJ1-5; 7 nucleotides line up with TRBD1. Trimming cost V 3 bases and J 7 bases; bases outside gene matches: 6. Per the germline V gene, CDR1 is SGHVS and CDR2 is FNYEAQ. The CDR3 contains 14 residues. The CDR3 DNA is TGTGCCAGCAGCTTTGGGACAGCCGGACAGCCCCAGCATTTT. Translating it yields CASSFGTAGQPQHF.

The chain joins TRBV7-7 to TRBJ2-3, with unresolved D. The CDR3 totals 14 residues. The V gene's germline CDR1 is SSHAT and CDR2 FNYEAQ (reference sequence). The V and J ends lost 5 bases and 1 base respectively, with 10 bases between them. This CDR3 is CASSPLGRTDTQYF. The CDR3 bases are TGTGCCAGCAGCCCCCTAGGCCGCACAGATACGCAGTATTTT.

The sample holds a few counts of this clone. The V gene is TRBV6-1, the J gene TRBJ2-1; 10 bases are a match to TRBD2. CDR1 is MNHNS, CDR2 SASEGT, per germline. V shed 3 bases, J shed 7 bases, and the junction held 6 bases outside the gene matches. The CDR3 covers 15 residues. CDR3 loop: CASSDEVAGGNEQFF. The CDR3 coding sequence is TGTGCCAGCAGTGATGAGGTAGCGGGAGGAAATGAGCAGTTCTTC.

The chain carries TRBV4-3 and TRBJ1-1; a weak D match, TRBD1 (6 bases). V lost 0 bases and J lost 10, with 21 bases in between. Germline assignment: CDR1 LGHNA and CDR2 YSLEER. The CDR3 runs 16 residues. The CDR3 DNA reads TGCGCCAGCAGCCAAGATCGGGCGGCAAGGGGGAATGGAGCTTTCTTT. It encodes CASSQDRAARGNGAFF.

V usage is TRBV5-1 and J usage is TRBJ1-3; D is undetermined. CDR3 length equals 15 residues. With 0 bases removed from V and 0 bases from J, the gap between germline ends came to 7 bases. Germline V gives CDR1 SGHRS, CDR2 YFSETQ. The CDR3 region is CASSLDIPSGNTIYF. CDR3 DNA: TGCGCCAGCAGCTTGGACATCCCCTCTGGAAACACCATATATTTT.

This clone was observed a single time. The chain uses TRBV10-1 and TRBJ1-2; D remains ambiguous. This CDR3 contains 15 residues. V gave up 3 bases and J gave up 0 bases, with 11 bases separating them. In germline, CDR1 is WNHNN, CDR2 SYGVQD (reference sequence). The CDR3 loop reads CASSDEAASNYGYTF. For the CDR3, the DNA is TGCGCCAGCAGTGACGAGGCAGCATCTAACTATGGCTACACCTTC.

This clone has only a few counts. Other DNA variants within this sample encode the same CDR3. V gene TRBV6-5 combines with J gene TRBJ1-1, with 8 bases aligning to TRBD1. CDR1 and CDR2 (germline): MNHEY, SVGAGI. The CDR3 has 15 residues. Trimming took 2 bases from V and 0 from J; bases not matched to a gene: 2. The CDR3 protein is CASSYLGQVNTEAFF. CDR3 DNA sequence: TGTGCCAGCAGTTACCTGGGACAGGTGAACACTGAAGCTTTCTTT.

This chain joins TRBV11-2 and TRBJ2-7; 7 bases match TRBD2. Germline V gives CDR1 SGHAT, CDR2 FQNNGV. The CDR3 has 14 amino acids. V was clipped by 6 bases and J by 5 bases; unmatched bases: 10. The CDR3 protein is CASSYTGREDEQYF. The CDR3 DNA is TGTGCCAGCAGTTATACTGGGAGGGAGGACGAGCAGTACTTC.

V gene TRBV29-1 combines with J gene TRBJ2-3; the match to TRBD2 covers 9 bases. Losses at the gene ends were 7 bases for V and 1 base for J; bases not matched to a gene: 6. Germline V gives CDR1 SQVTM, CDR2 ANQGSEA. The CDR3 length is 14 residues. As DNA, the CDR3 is TGCAGCGCCCGAGCGGGGGGAGGCACAGATACGCAGTATTTT. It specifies CSARAGGGTDTQYF.